Presented here are 23 T cell receptor beta chains from one specimen sequenced in a study of Ad26.COV2.S vaccination and SARS-CoV-2 variants. The assay was immunoSEQ multiplex PCR, and TCRdb's table has in-frame clones only and misses some. The repertoire consists of some 45,000 clones, with 65% to 90% occurring once and the leading ten covering roughly 50%. The sample was peripheral blood, taken after recovery from COVID-19. The receptors were gathered from a human donor who had recovered from COVID-19.

This chain joins TRBV19 and TRBJ2-3; unclear D gene. The CDR3 is made up of 15 amino acids. Trimming pared 7 bases from V and 2 bases from J, leaving 16 bases between. Germline assignment: CDR1 LNHDA and CDR2 SQIVND (reference sequence). CDR3 loop: CASTSMGDYTDTQYF. Written as DNA, the CDR3 is TGTGCCAGTACCTCTATGGGTGATTACACAGATACGCAGTATTTT.

A few counts support this clone. The CDR3 nucleotides read TGCGCCAGCAGCTTGGACAGGGTTGCGACTGAAGCTTTCTTT. Its protein is CASSLDRVATEAFF. The chain has TRBV5-1 and TRBJ1-1; possible D gene TRBD1, 6 bases. Looked up from germline, CDR1 is SGHRS and CDR2 is YFSETQ. The CDR3 runs to 14 residues. The V end lost 0 bases, the J end lost 5 bases, and 11 bases lay between the germline ends.

The chain couples TRBV9 to TRBJ1-1; 7 nucleotides match TRBD1. From germline, CDR1 is SGDLS and CDR2 YYNGEE. The CDR3 consists of 17 residues. J gave up 0 bases and V 0 bases, and 8 bases lay outside the gene matches. CDR3 protein: CASSVGTGQRMNTEAFF. The CDR3 nucleotides read TGTGCCAGCAGCGTAGGAACGGGACAGAGAATGAACACTGAAGCTTTCTTT.

The chain couples TRBV21-1 to TRBJ1-2; TRBD1 reflects the table's D call only, with no check against the DNA. TRBV21-1 is assigned pseudogene status. There are 16 residues in the CDR3. This CDR3 reads CARPVGNRGLGDGYTF. The CDR3 DNA reads as TGTGCCAGGCCCGTTGGCAACAGGGGGCTCGGGGATGGCTACACCTTC.

The rearrangement joins TRBV5-1 to TRBJ1-6; D gene ambiguous. Deletions cut 0 bases from V and 3 bases from J, with 7 bases between. Germline assignment: CDR1 SGHRS and CDR2 YFSETQ. This CDR3 has 15 residues. The CDR3 region is CASSLEADYNSPLHF. The CDR3 DNA follows: TGCGCCAGCAGCTTGGAGGCAGACTATAATTCACCCCTCCACTTT.

The chain has TRBV12-3 or TRBV12-4 and TRBJ2-5; tentatively, D is TRBD2 (6 bases). V lost 4 bases, J lost 5 bases, and 8 bases lay in between. The CDR3 consists of 12 residues. The CDR3 coding sequence is TGTGCCAGCAGTTGGGGGAGGGAGACCCAGTACTTC. Translated: CASSWGRETQYF.

V and J are TRBV13 and TRBJ2-2, with D possibly TRBD1 on 5 matching bases. CDR1 and CDR2 (germline): PRHDT, FYEKMQ (reference sequence). This CDR3 comprises 17 residues. The V end lost 3 bases, the J end lost 4 bases, and 18 bases lay between the germline ends. Written as DNA, the CDR3 is TGTGCCAGCAGCTTTACCCTTGAAGGGGCAAGCACCGGGGAGCTGTTTTTT. Its translation is CASSFTLEGASTGELFF.

The CDR3 loop is CASSGTSGSEQFF. DNA for the CDR3: TGTGCCAGCAGCGGGACTAGCGGGAGCGAGCAGTTCTTC. The gene calls are TRBV6-4 and TRBJ2-1; 14 nucleotides align to TRBD2. Germline assignment: CDR1 MRHNA and CDR2 SNTAGT. Trimming removed 6 bases from V and 10 bases from J; junction bases left unmatched: 2. The CDR3 contains 13 residues.

This chain joins TRBV15 and TRBJ1-1; 11 nucleotides line up with TRBD1. Looked up from germline, CDR1 is LNHNV and CDR2 is YYDKDF (reference sequence). There are 14 residues in the CDR3. V shed 4 bases, J shed 9 bases, and the junction held 7 bases outside the gene matches. The CDR3 loop is CATSNLRDRGKAFF. The CDR3 region has the DNA TGTGCCACCAGCAATCTTCGGGACAGGGGGAAAGCTTTCTTT.

This rearrangement joins TRBV6-1 to TRBJ2-7; no firm D call. Between the trimmed V and J ends, which lost 3 bases and 7 bases, there was a span of 7 bases. The CDR3 covers 11 residues. Germline assignment: CDR1 MNHNS and CDR2 SASEGT. In nucleotides, the CDR3 is TGTGCCAGCAGTGACGTGGGAGAGCAGTACGTC. Amino acid sequence: CASSDVGEQYV.

V and J are TRBV5-1 and TRBJ2-1; TRBD1 or TRBD2 may be the D gene (5 bases each). V was shortened by 4 bases and J by 5 bases, with 19 bases between the two germline ends. Germline V gene data show CDR1 as SGHRS and CDR2 as YFSETQ. The CDR3 loop spans 16 amino acids. CDR3 sequence (DNA): TGCGCCAGCAGCCCCCAGGGTGGGTACGGGAACAATGAGCAGTTCTTC. This gives the protein CASSPQGGYGNNEQFF.

V and J are TRBV30 and TRBJ1-2, with D perhaps matching TRBD1 (6 bases). Between the trimmed V and J ends, which lost 3 bases and 8 bases, there was a span of 13 bases. The CDR3 has 12 residues. Germline V gene sequence: CDR1 GTSNPN, CDR2 SVGIG (reference sequence). As DNA, the CDR3 is TGTGCCTGGAGGTGGGGGCCCAACGGCTACACCTTC. It yields the protein CAWRWGPNGYTF.

DNA for the CDR3: TGTGCCAGCGGTGGGGCGGGGGAGTACAATGAGCAGTTCTTC. Its protein is CASGGAGEYNEQFF. This chain uses TRBV7-9 with TRBJ2-1; 7 nucleotides agree with TRBD2. CDR1 SEHNR and CDR2 FQNEAQ come from the germline V gene (reference sequence). The CDR3 contains 14 residues. The V gene end was trimmed by 8 bases and the J gene end by 4 bases; junction bases not matched to a gene: 8.

The chain uses TRBV11-2 and TRBJ1-4; D unclear. Germline lookup yields CDR1 SGHAT and CDR2 FQNNGV. The CDR3 contains 15 residues. Trimming took 5 bases from V and 4 from J, leaving 14 bases between them. The CDR3 loop reads CASSVLSFGNEKLFF. DNA of the CDR3: TGTGCCAGCAGCGTTCTCAGCTTCGGTAATGAAAAACTGTTTTTT.

The rearrangement links TRBV12-5 to TRBJ1-2; 10 bases line up with TRBD1. Germline trimming cut 5 bases from V and 3 bases from J; bases unmatched to any gene: 6. Germline V lookup: CDR1 LGHNT, CDR2 FRNRAP. The CDR3 length is 15 residues. The CDR3 is CASGRPGQGYYGYTF. In DNA, the CDR3 is TGTGCTAGTGGTCGACCGGGACAGGGGTACTATGGCTACACCTTC.

The genes are TRBV9 and TRBJ1-2; D remains ambiguous. The V end was cut by 3 bases, the J end by 4 bases, with 16 bases between. Germline CDR1 reads SGDLS; CDR2 reads YYNGEE. This CDR3 region has 15 residues. As DNA, the CDR3 is TGTGCCAGCAGCGCACCTCAGGCTCCCACCTATGGCTACACCTTC. Translated, it gives CASSAPQAPTYGYTF.

The rearrangement links TRBV3-1 (or the pseudogene TRBV3-2) to TRBJ2-1, with a weak D call TRBD2 (5 bases). The V end lost 1 base, the J end lost 9 bases, and 19 bases lay between the germline ends. Per germline, CDR1 LGHDT and CDR2 YNNKEL (reference sequence). The CDR3 covers 16 residues. As DNA, the CDR3 is TGTGCCAGCAGCCAAGGCGGGTATCGAACGGGGAGTGAGCAGTTCTTC. Amino acids: CASSQGGYRTGSEQFF.

V usage is TRBV6-5 and J usage is TRBJ1-4, with D possibly TRBD1 on 5 matching bases. From germline, CDR1 is MNHEY and CDR2 SVGAGI. V lost 10 bases, J lost 2 bases, and 14 bases lay in between. The CDR3 extends over 14 amino acids. CDR3 sequence reads: CATGGGGTNEKLFF. In DNA form, the CDR3 reads TGTGCCACCGGGGGTGGGGGGACTAATGAAAAACTGTTTTTT.

The chain carries TRBV5-5 and TRBJ1-2, with TRBD1 matching over 9 bases. From germline, CDR1 is SGHKS and CDR2 YYEKEE (reference sequence). Trimming removed 4 bases from V and 8 bases from J; junction bases left unmatched: 9. This CDR3 comprises 14 residues. Written as DNA, the CDR3 is TGTGCCAGCAGCAGGGACAGGGCTGGCGGAGGCTACACCTTC. Its protein is CASSRDRAGGGYTF.

In DNA form, the CDR3 reads TGTGCCAGTAGGGGCAGGGGGCGGAATGAGCAGTTCTTC. It codes for CASRGRGRNEQFF. The V and J genes are TRBV19 and TRBJ2-1; 8 bases agree with TRBD1. The V gene's germline CDR1 is LNHDA and CDR2 SQIVND (reference sequence). J gave up 7 bases and V 6 bases, and 5 bases lay outside the gene matches. The CDR3 totals 13 residues.

The J gene is TRBJ2-3, the V gene TRBV10-3; 10 bases fit TRBD2. The germline CDR1 and CDR2 sequences are ENHRY and SYGVKD. The V and J ends lost 7 bases and 0 bases, in that order; junction bases with no gene match: 7. The CDR3 has 16 amino acids. The CDR3 DNA reads TGTGCCATCACCTCCGGACTAGCGGCTAGCACAGATACGCAGTATTTT. Translating gives CAITSGLAASTDTQYF.

This rearrangement joins TRBV6-5 to TRBJ2-3; the D gene could be TRBD1 or TRBD2 (6 bases each). The CDR3 totals 12 residues. V shed 9 bases and J shed 4 bases, with 11 bases lying between them. CDR1 is MNHEY, CDR2 SVGAGI, per germline. The CDR3 here is CASRGDSDTQYF. The CDR3 coding sequence is TGTGCCAGTAGGGGGGACTCAGATACGCAGTATTTT.

The chain uses TRBV15 and TRBJ2-1; no clear D gene. Trimming took 7 bases from V and 8 from J, leaving 18 bases between them. Germline V gene sequence: CDR1 LNHNV, CDR2 YYDKDF (reference sequence). The CDR3 covers 14 residues. The CDR3 here is CATTSPAAFDEQFF. CDR3 coding DNA: TGTGCCACCACCAGCCCGGCGGCCTTCGATGAGCAGTTCTTC.